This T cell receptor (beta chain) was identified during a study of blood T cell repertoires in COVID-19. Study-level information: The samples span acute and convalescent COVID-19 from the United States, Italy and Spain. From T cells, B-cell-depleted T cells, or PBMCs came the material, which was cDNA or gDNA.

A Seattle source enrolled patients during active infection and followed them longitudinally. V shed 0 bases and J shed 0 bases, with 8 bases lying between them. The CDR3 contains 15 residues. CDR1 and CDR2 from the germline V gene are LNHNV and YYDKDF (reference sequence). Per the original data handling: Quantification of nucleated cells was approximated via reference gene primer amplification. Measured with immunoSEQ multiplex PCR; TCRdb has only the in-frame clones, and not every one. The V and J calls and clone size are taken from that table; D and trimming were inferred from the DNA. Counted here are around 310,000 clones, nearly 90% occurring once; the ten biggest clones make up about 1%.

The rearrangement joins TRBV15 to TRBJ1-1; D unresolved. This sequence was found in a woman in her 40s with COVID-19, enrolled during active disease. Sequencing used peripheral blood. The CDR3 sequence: CATSRDTAMNTEAFF. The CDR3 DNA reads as TGTGCCACCAGCAGAGATACTGCTATGAACACTGAAGCTTTCTTT.